These 26 T cell receptor beta chains came from one sample sequenced in a study of TIL therapy for anti-PD-1-resistant metastatic lung cancer. The libraries were made with immunoSEQ v3. TCRdb's copy holds only in-frame clones and misses some; the assay was immunoSEQ multiplex PCR. This sample has about 60,000 clones, with 55% to 70% found just once. Noted time point: pre-treatment sample, taken before nivolumab and TIL therapy. Sequencing was performed on blood, taken at baseline. The receptors shown here come from a person between 25 and 80 years old with non-small cell lung cancer.

This chain connects TRBV7-3 to TRBJ2-2; 8 bases are a match to TRBD2. CDR1 and CDR2 from the germline V gene are SGHTA and FQGTGA. The ends lost 2 bases at V and 7 bases at J; junction bases unmatched: 9. The CDR3 has 16 amino acids. Here the CDR3 reads CASSLSTGGPYGELFF. In nucleotides, the CDR3 is TGTGCCAGCAGCTTATCAACGGGAGGGCCTTACGGGGAGCTGTTTTTT.

The V call is TRBV19, the J call TRBJ2-1, with 10 bases that match TRBD2. V shed 2 bases and J 0 bases; nucleotides not matched to a gene: 4. Germline V gene data show CDR1 as LNHDA and CDR2 as SQIVND (reference sequence). There are 17 residues in the CDR3. CDR3 DNA: TGTGCCAGTAGTATATCTAGCGGGAGACTCTCCTACAATGAGCAGTTCTTC. It is translated as CASSISSGRLSYNEQFF. Variable domain in full (rest from reference TRBV19 and TRBJ2-1): DGGITQSPKYLFRKEGQNVTLSCEQNLNHDAMYWYRQDPGQGLRLIYYSQIVNDFQKGDIAEGYSVSREKKESFPLTVTSAQKNPTAFYLCASSISSGRLSYNEQFFGPGTRLTVL.

A single count supports this clone. The CDR3 reads CASKEGLNPSISPLHF. The CDR3 bases are TGTGCCAGCAAGGAGGGTTTAAACCCCTCCATCTCACCCCTCCACTTT. The rearrangement joins TRBV2 to TRBJ1-6; no reliable D call. Trimming removed 7 bases at V and 10 bases at J, with 23 bases between. The CDR3 is 16 residues long. Germline assignment: CDR1 SNHLY and CDR2 FYNNEI.

The table lists this clone with a count of one. The chain carries TRBV30 and TRBJ2-1, with 10 bases identical to TRBD2. Germline-derived CDR1 and CDR2 are GTSNPN and SVGIG (reference sequence). The CDR3 extends over 13 amino acids. V shed 5 bases and J 3 bases; nucleotides not matched to a gene: 1. The CDR3: CAWQREGYNEQFF. CDR3 nucleotide sequence: TGTGCCTGGCAGCGGGAGGGCTACAATGAGCAGTTCTTC.

This chain links TRBV27 with TRBJ2-2, with TRBD1 as a possible D gene (5 bases). V lost 8 bases and J 2 bases, leaving 15 bases between the germline ends. The CDR3 sequence is 15 residues long. In germline, CDR1 is MNHEY, CDR2 SMNVEV (reference sequence). The CDR3 region has the DNA TGTGCCAGCGGCTACAGGACCCTAAACACCGGGGAGCTGTTTTTT. Translation gives CASGYRTLNTGELFF.

This chain links TRBV19 with TRBJ1-1; 9 bases are shared with TRBD1. The J segment lost 5 bases and the V segment lost 7 bases, leaving 8 bases of the junction unmatched. The germline V gene encodes CDR1 LNHDA and CDR2 SQIVND (reference sequence). The CDR3 runs to 14 residues. DNA for the CDR3: TGTGCCAGTACCACCACAGGGGGCAATACTGAAGCTTTCTTT. Protein: CASTTTGGNTEAFF. The whole variable domain, filled in from reference TRBV19 and TRBJ1-1, reads DGGITQSPKYLFRKEGQNVTLSCEQNLNHDAMYWYRQDPGQGLRLIYYSQIVNDFQKGDIAEGYSVSREKKESFPLTVTSAQKNPTAFYLCASTTTGGNTEAFFGQGTRLTVV.

The rearrangement joins TRBV4-2 to TRBJ2-5, with 7 bases that match TRBD1. Trimming at V came to 4 bases and at J to 4 bases, leaving 18 bases not matched to a gene. The germline CDR1 and CDR2 sequences are LGHNA and YNFKEQ. The CDR3 is 18 residues long. The CDR3 bases are TGTGCCAGCAGCCCCAATTATGAAACAGGGGAAGTAGGAGAGACCCAGTACTTC. Translation gives CASSPNYETGEVGETQYF.

This clone was picked up a small number of times. V gene TRBV15 combines with J gene TRBJ2-7, with D possibly TRBD2 on 5 matching bases. Trimming shortened V by 6 bases and J by 0 bases, and 24 bases separated the two germline ends. This CDR3 is built from 18 residues. CDR1 and CDR2 (germline): LNHNV, YYDKDF (reference sequence). The CDR3 protein is CATSRSPSRGWSSYEQYF. CDR3 sequence (DNA): TGTGCCACCAGTCGGTCCCCCTCTCGCGGGTGGAGCTCCTACGAGCAGTACTTC.

This clone has just a few counts. The chain employs TRBV7-9 and TRBJ2-7; TRBD1 is a possible D gene (5 bases). V lost 5 bases, J lost 0 bases, and 23 bases lay in between. The CDR3 spans 18 residues. Germline CDR1 reads SEHNR; CDR2 reads FQNEAQ (reference sequence). The CDR3 bases are TGTGCCAGCAGCCCCAACAGGCCGAGCCTTGAAAGCTCCTACGAGCAGTACTTC. It codes for CASSPNRPSLESSYEQYF.

This clone was found a few times. The junction departs from the called germline gene at one end, perhaps through a read error. V and J are TRBV6-1 and TRBJ2-7, with unresolved D. CDR3 length equals 15 residues. The V gene's germline CDR1 is MNHNS and CDR2 SASEGT. The CDR3 coding sequence is TGTGCCAGCAGCGAAGCTTGGCAGGCTTTCTACGAGCAGTACTTC. As protein: CASSEAWQAFYEQYF.

Only a few counts were recorded for this clone. The chain couples TRBV7-9 to TRBJ2-3; D gene uncertain. The CDR3 sequence is 13 residues long. Trimming removed 5 bases at V and 6 bases at J, with 12 bases between. The V gene's germline CDR1 is SEHNR and CDR2 FQNEAQ (reference sequence). Here the CDR3 reads CASSPKGPDTQYF. The CDR3 DNA is TGTGCCAGCAGCCCAAAAGGCCCCGATACGCAGTATTTT.

The CDR3 DNA is TGCGCCAGCAGCCAAGATGCGGGAATGGCAGGGGGCCAGCCCCAGCATTTT. Translating gives CASSQDAGMAGGQPQHF. The V gene is TRBV4-1, the J gene TRBJ1-5; TRBD1 aligns across 8 bases. Per the germline V gene, CDR1 is MGHRA and CDR2 is YSYEKL. This CDR3 is 17 amino acids long. V shed 0 bases, J shed 7 bases, and the junction held 11 bases outside the gene matches.

V usage is TRBV5-6 and J usage is TRBJ2-5, with 7 bases matching TRBD1. The V gene's germline CDR1 is SGHDT and CDR2 YYEEEE. V was clipped by 4 bases and J by 1 base; unmatched bases: 13. The CDR3 length is 17 residues. The CDR3 DNA follows: TGTGCCAGCAGCCCACAGGCCAGGACAGGCCCCCAAGAGACCCAGTACTTC. Protein sequence: CASSPQARTGPQETQYF. Complete variable domain (other parts from reference TRBV5-6 and TRBJ2-5): DAGVTQSPTHLIKTRGQQVTLRCSPKSGHDTVSWYQQALGQGPQFIFQYYEEEERQRGNFPDRFSGHQFPNYSSELNVNALLLGDSALYLCASSPQARTGPQETQYFGPGTRLLVL.

V is TRBV19 and J is TRBJ1-1; weak D call: TRBD1 (5 bases). Trimming shortened V by 3 bases and J by 3 bases, and 8 bases separated the two germline ends. The CDR3 has 13 amino acids. Germline V gene sequence: CDR1 LNHDA, CDR2 SQIVND (reference sequence). CDR3 in amino acids: CASSIRGDTEAFF. As DNA, the CDR3 is TGTGCCAGTAGTATCAGAGGGGACACTGAAGCTTTCTTT.

V is TRBV1 and J is TRBJ1-2; no DNA check was done on the table's D call, TRBD1. TRBV1 is termed a pseudogene. The CDR3 has 19 amino acids. The CDR3 is CTSSQDLRDRGLGNYGYTF. CDR3 nucleotide sequence: TGCACCAGCAGCCAAGATCTACGGGACAGGGGGCTAGGGAACTATGGCTACACCTTC.

With respect to this clone: Its ends do not fully match the called genes, so a read error is possible. This rearrangement joins TRBV7-7 to TRBJ2-2, with TRBD2 as a possible D gene (5 bases). Germline V gene data show CDR1 as SSHAT and CDR2 as FNYEAQ (reference sequence). The CDR3 is made up of 13 amino acids. CDR3 nucleotides: TGTGCTAGCAGCCGCGGGTCCACCGGGGAGCTGTTTTTT. Encoded protein: CASSRGSTGELFF.

The table lists this clone with a few counts. This CDR3 is CASSVPGTRQETQYF. The DNA for the CDR3 is TGTGCCAGCAGTGTGCCAGGGACTCGCCAAGAGACCCAGTACTTC. The chain combines TRBV2 with TRBJ2-5; a weak D match, TRBD2 (6 bases). The CDR3 runs 15 residues. The V gene lost 4 bases and the J gene lost 1 base, with 13 bases spanning the gap. In germline, CDR1 is SNHLY, CDR2 FYNNEI. Together with reference TRBV2 and TRBJ2-5, the CDR3 gives the full variable domain: EPEVTQTPSHQVTQMGQEVILRCVPISNHLYFYWYRQILGQKVEFLVSFYNNEISEKSEIFDDQFSVERPDGSNFTLKIRSTKLEDSAMYFCASSVPGTRQETQYFGPGTRLLVL.

V usage is TRBV5-1 and J usage is TRBJ1-5; no clear D. The CDR3 consists of 15 residues. Trimming cost V 0 bases and J 3 bases, with 10 bases left between them. Germline values: CDR1 SGHRS, CDR2 YFSETQ. The CDR3 reads CASSLEGLDNQPQHF. The CDR3 DNA is TGCGCCAGCAGCTTGGAAGGTTTAGACAATCAGCCCCAGCATTTT.

The chain recombines TRBV19 with TRBJ1-3, with TRBD1 matching 7 bases. CDR3 length: 15 amino acids. Trimming cost V 4 bases and J 2 bases; bases outside gene matches: 5. Germline CDR1 reads LNHDA; CDR2 reads SQIVND (reference sequence). Here the CDR3 DNA reads TGTGCCAGTAGTACAGGACAGGCACCTGGAAACACCATATATTTT. It specifies CASSTGQAPGNTIYF.

V is TRBV9 and J is TRBJ1-3, with TRBD1 matching 7 bases. Germline V gene sequence: CDR1 SGDLS, CDR2 YYNGEE. This CDR3 is 16 amino acids long. Trimming cost V 3 bases and J 3 bases; bases outside gene matches: 9. CDR3 sequence (DNA): TGTGCCAGCAGCGGCCTACAGGGGTTAAGTGGAAACACCATATATTTT. Protein sequence: CASSGLQGLSGNTIYF.

The rearrangement uses TRBV7-8 and TRBJ1-5; no definite D call. The CDR3 is made up of 18 amino acids. In germline, CDR1 is SGHVS, CDR2 FQNEAQ. Trimming took off 5 bases at V and 1 base at J, with 21 bases between the two ends. CDR3 nucleotides: TGTGCCAGCAGCCCCGAAACCGGACCTTTGGGGAGCAATCAGCCCCAGCATTTT. Its translation is CASSPETGPLGSNQPQHF.

A single count supports this clone. V and J are TRBV5-1 and TRBJ2-6; 15 bases align to TRBD2. Germline lookup yields CDR1 SGHRS and CDR2 YFSETQ. V gave up 2 bases and J gave up 0 bases; unmatched junction bases: 12. The CDR3 runs 22 residues. This CDR3 reads CASSLLGLAGGLLISGANVLTF. The CDR3 nucleotides read TGCGCCAGCAGCTTATTGGGACTAGCGGGGGGCCTACTCATCTCTGGGGCCAACGTCCTGACTTTC.

The chain couples TRBV28 to TRBJ1-2, with D perhaps matching TRBD1 (5 bases). The germline CDR1 and CDR2 sequences are MDHEN and SYDVKM. This CDR3 is 15 amino acids long. V gave up 5 bases and J gave up 2 bases, with 15 bases separating them. The CDR3 nucleotides are TGTGCCAGCAGTCTAGCCGGGACGCCGAACTATGGCTACACCTTC. It yields the protein CASSLAGTPNYGYTF.

The rearrangement uses TRBV28 and TRBJ1-5; D is uncertain. This CDR3 region has 16 residues. V was cut by 9 bases and J by 0 bases, with 18 bases left in between. Germline V CDR1 and CDR2: MDHEN, SYDVKM. The CDR3, as DNA: TGTGCCAGTAGGCCGACGGGGTGGGATAGCAATCAGCCCCAGCATTTT. It is translated as CASRPTGWDSNQPQHF.

The chain employs TRBV4-1 and TRBJ2-3; 7 bases agree with TRBD2. The germline V gene has CDR1 MGHRA and CDR2 YSYEKL. Losses at the gene ends were 0 bases for V and 4 bases for J; bases not matched to a gene: 7. CDR3 length: 16 amino acids. The CDR3 here is CASSQEGLPFADTQYF. The CDR3 bases are TGCGCCAGCAGCCAAGAGGGACTACCCTTCGCAGATACGCAGTATTTT.

V and J are TRBV5-1 and TRBJ1-2; D remains ambiguous. The CDR3 is made up of 20 amino acids. V was shortened by 4 bases and J by 1 base, with 29 bases between the two germline ends. Germline V lookup: CDR1 SGHRS, CDR2 YFSETQ. The CDR3 loop is CASSLLPGLAVGRNNYGYTF. For the CDR3, the DNA is TGCGCCAGCAGCCTGTTGCCCGGGTTGGCCGTGGGTAGAAATAACTATGGCTACACCTTC.